This TCR beta chain was sequenced during a study of T cell repertoires in cytomegalovirus infection. Across the whole study: Recently identified HLA-C-restricted CMV epitopes were used, and well-studied HLA-B-restricted CMV epitopes were used as well. Indications came from public TCR beta signatures; they pointed to CMV infection and to a matching HLA type.

Germline V gene lookup returns CDR1 SGHVS and CDR2 FNYEAQ. This CDR3 has 14 amino acids. Trimming took off 1 base at V and 2 bases at J, with 8 bases between the two ends. This clonotype was observed a few times. Its antigen is currently unknown. TCRdb called the reads again in MiXCR, with one record for every CDR3 protein. The sample holds about 830,000 distinct CDR3 sequences; about 30% are singletons and the top ten take around 12%. Overall study findings and caveats: Carriage of CMV together with the relevant HLA was identifiable through cumulative public TCR beta family frequency. HLA-C-restricted, CMV-specific TCR beta clonotypes were dominant ex vivo.

V usage is TRBV7-6 and J usage is TRBJ1-2; the D gene is possibly TRBD1 (5 bases). The specimen was cultured CD8+ T cells from PBMCs, collected from culture after CMV antigen stimulation. This sequence originates from a human donor in good health (CMV status not recorded). Some clones in this sample may be carry-over from other donors' samples. The CDR3 DNA sequence: TGTGCCAGCAGCTTAGGGGACGCGAACTATGGCTACACCTTC. Protein: CASSLGDANYGYTF.